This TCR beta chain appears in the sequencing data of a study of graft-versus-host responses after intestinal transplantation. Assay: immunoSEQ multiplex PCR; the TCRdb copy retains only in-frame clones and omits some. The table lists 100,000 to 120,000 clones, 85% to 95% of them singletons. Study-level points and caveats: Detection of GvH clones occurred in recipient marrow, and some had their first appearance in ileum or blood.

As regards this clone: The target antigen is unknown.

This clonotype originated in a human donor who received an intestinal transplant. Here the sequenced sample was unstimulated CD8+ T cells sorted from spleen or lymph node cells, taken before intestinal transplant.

Written as DNA, the CDR3 is TGTGCCAGTGCCCAGGGGGGAATCAATGAGCAGTTCTTC. As protein: CASAQGGINEQFF. The chain joins TRBV6-5 to TRBJ2-1, with D maybe TRBD1 (7 bases). This CDR3 comprises 13 residues. Germline values: CDR1 MNHEY, CDR2 SVGAGI. V was clipped by 9 bases and J by 6 bases, with 15 bases between them.